This T cell receptor beta chain was recorded in a study of shared clonotypes between healthy human individuals. Naive CD8 cells comprised CD45RO-negative, CCR7-positively selected cells, excluding terminally differentiated effector memory CD45RA+ cells. Clones were read by immunoSEQ multiplex PCR, and TCRdb kept only the in-frame ones, dropping some. The table shows 1.5 million to 2.5 million clones, with about 95% occurring only once. The specimen sequenced was naive CD8+ T cells sorted from blood. This sequence was found in a man aged 18 to 35 in good health.

The CDR3 sequence is CASSTARGAGELFF. CDR3 nucleotides: TGTGCCAGCAGCACCGCCCGAGGCGCCGGGGAGCTGTTTTTT. The chain links TRBV9 to TRBJ2-2; the D is unclear. V lost 4 bases and J lost 6, with 13 bases in between. The CDR3 is 14 amino acids. The V gene's germline CDR1 is SGDLS and CDR2 YYNGEE.